The entry below describes one T cell receptor (beta chain). What it recognizes is unknown. This specimen comes from a study of identical twins. One entry per CDR3 protein, called by TCRdb with MiXCR from the 5' RACE reads. This table holds 690,000 or so distinct CDR3 sequences, roughly 8% found once. Study results and caveats: For cord blood, abundant beta clonotypes had fewer insertions, unlike memory repertoires, which showed none. Potential partial confounding of zero-insertion analyses by invariant MAIT and iNKT cells was noted.

In addition, the sample was reused for a study of yellow fever vaccine responses in identical twins. That work contributes: The authors reported partly convergent, partly personalized vaccine responses in identical twins.

This receptor was identified in a woman under 30 in good health. The sequencing input was PBMCs.

The CDR3 DNA sequence: TGCAGTGCTAGCGGGAGGGTAAGGTACTATGAGCAGTTCTTC. The encoded protein is CSASGRVRYYEQFF. This chain uses TRBV20-1 with TRBJ2-1, with 8 bases matching TRBD2. With V trimmed by 3 bases and J by 8 bases, 9 bases remained unmatched. Germline-derived CDR1 and CDR2 are DFQATT and SNEGSKA (reference sequence). The CDR3 runs to 14 residues.